Sequencing of this T cell receptor beta chain was carried out in a study of blood T cell repertoires in COVID-19. The wider study: Sites in the United States, Italy and Spain provided acute and convalescent COVID-19 samples.

Libraries were prepared by immunoSEQ multiplex PCR; TCRdb keeps only in-frame clonotypes and omits some of them. Of almost 90,000 clones listed, around 90% were seen once; the top ten hold approximately 12%. The sequenced material came from peripheral blood. This receptor was identified in a man of 80 years or more with acute or convalescent COVID-19.

The CDR3 reads CATSRGSGGQGNQPQHF. CDR3 sequence (DNA): TGTGCCACCAGCAGGGGGTCAGGGGGGCAAGGCAATCAGCCCCAGCATTTT. The V gene is TRBV15, the J gene TRBJ1-5; 7 bases match TRBD1. Germline loops: CDR1 LNHNV, CDR2 YYDKDF (reference sequence). The CDR3 is made up of 17 amino acids. V shed 3 bases, J shed 2 bases, and the junction held 10 bases outside the gene matches.